These 12 T cell receptor beta chains originate from one sample sequenced in a study of Ad26.COV2.S vaccination and SARS-CoV-2 variants. The repertoire was sequenced with immunoSEQ multiplex PCR; TCRdb's copy has only in-frame clones and lacks some. The sample has about 680,000 clones; 89% are singletons. The treatment was: some 20 received Ad26.COV2.S at low or high dose, single or two shots; 5 received placebo; per-sample allocation not given. Sampling was done on day 63 after the first vaccine or placebo injection. The sample consisted of peripheral blood, taken in a trial of Ad26.COV2.S vaccine versus placebo. The origin of the receptors is a person aged 18-60 years who received the Ad26.COV2.S COVID-19 vaccine or a placebo.

The rearrangement links TRBV6-2 or TRBV6-3 to TRBJ1-5; TRBD1 aligns across 7 bases. The CDR3 spans 15 residues. CDR1 and CDR2 from the germline V gene are MNHEY and SVGEGT. J gave up 2 bases and V 6 bases, and 7 bases lay outside the gene matches. CDR3 sequence: CASSSHRGGNQPQHF. The CDR3 coding sequence is TGTGCCAGCAGCAGCCACAGGGGCGGCAATCAGCCCCAGCATTTT.

This chain uses TRBV13 with TRBJ1-4, with 9 bases fitting TRBD1. The CDR3 sequence is 16 residues long. V shed 0 bases and J 5 bases; nucleotides not matched to a gene: 4. Germline V gene sequence: CDR1 PRHDT, CDR2 FYEKMQ (reference sequence). The chain's CDR3 is CASSLGTGGVNEKLFF. CDR3 bases: TGTGCCAGCAGCTTAGGGACAGGGGGGGTGAATGAAAAACTGTTTTTT.

The chain joins TRBV5-1 to TRBJ2-2, with 12 positions matching TRBD2. Germline loops: CDR1 SGHRS, CDR2 YFSETQ. V lost 4 bases, J lost 4 bases, and 8 bases stayed unmatched. CDR3 length equals 17 residues. The CDR3 sequence is CASSTGLAGQFTGELFF. The CDR3 DNA follows: TGCGCCAGCAGCACCGGACTAGCGGGGCAATTCACCGGGGAGCTGTTTTTT.

The rearrangement links TRBV4-1 to TRBJ1-2; TRBD1 is a possible D gene (5 bases). The germline CDR1 and CDR2 sequences are MGHRA and YSYEKL. There are 17 residues in the CDR3. V lost 2 bases to trimming and J lost 5 bases, with 21 bases between them. DNA for the CDR3: TGCGCCAGCAGCCAACCGGGACGGAACAGGACATTATATGGCTACACCTTC. It codes for CASSQPGRNRTLYGYTF.

This chain links TRBV4-3 with TRBJ2-1, with 8 bases fitting TRBD2. CDR3 length equals 16 residues. Germline V gene sequence: CDR1 LGHNA, CDR2 YSLEER. V shed 0 bases and J 3 bases; nucleotides not matched to a gene: 4. CDR3 sequence reads: CASSQEVAGGYNEQFF. The CDR3 bases are TGCGCCAGCAGCCAAGAAGTGGCGGGGGGCTACAATGAGCAGTTCTTC.

This clone appeared many times. The chain combines TRBV19 with TRBJ1-6, with TRBD1 matching 7 bases. The CDR3 sequence is 15 residues long. J was trimmed by 9 bases and V by 4 bases; bases with no gene match: 9. The germline gives CDR1 LNHDA, CDR2 SQIVND (reference sequence). The chain's CDR3 is CASSNPTGVTSPLHF. In DNA, the CDR3 is TGTGCCAGTAGTAACCCAACAGGGGTTACTTCACCCCTCCACTTT.

The chain has TRBV3-1 (or the pseudogene TRBV3-2) and TRBJ1-1, with D maybe TRBD1 (6 bases). The CDR3 consists of 14 residues. V lost 1 base, J lost 5 bases, and 11 bases lay in between. Germline V gene lookup returns CDR1 LGHDT and CDR2 YNNKEL (reference sequence). The CDR3 loop reads CASSQGLQGTEAFF. The CDR3 bases are TGTGCCAGCAGCCAAGGCCTACAGGGAACTGAAGCTTTCTTT.

The chain uses TRBV11-3 and TRBJ2-7; unclear D gene. Trimming left V 1 base short and J 5 bases short, with 9 bases between. The CDR3 consists of 13 residues. Germline V lookup: CDR1 SGHNT, CDR2 YENEEA. CDR3 sequence (DNA): TGTGCCAGCAGCTTAGGGCTGGAAAACGAGCAGTACTTC. Its protein is CASSLGLENEQYF.

This clone was seen once. V gene TRBV7-8 combines with J gene TRBJ1-6; unclear D gene. V was clipped by 5 bases and J by 7 bases, with 9 bases between them. Germline CDR1 is SGHVS and CDR2 is FQNEAQ. CDR3 length: 13 residues. CDR3 amino acids: CASSDRLNSPLHF. The DNA of the CDR3 is TGTGCCAGCAGCGATCGTTTAAATTCACCCCTCCACTTT. Supplemented by reference TRBV7-8 and TRBJ1-6, the full variable domain reads GAGVSQSPRYKVAKRGQDVALRCDPISGHVSLFWYQQALGQGPEFLTYFQNEAQLDKSGLPSDRFFAERPEGSVSTLKIQRTQQEDSAVYLCASSDRLNSPLHFGNGTRLTVT.

This clone was seen a few times. The chain has TRBV24-1 and TRBJ1-6; no clear D. From germline, CDR1 is KGHDR and CDR2 SFDVKD. CDR3 length: 9 residues. Between the trimmed V and J ends, which lost 3 bases and 17 bases, there was a span of 4 bases. This CDR3 is CATSDAVHF. DNA for the CDR3: TGTGCCACCAGTGATGCGGTCCACTTT.

The genes are TRBV18 and TRBJ1-1; the D gene is possibly TRBD1 (6 bases). V dropped 3 bases and J dropped 1 base, with 12 bases sitting between them. CDR1 KGHSH and CDR2 LQKENI come from the germline V gene. The CDR3 is 15 amino acids. CDR3 loop: CASSPTGLGNTEAFF. CDR3 nucleotides: TGTGCCAGCTCACCCACAGGGTTAGGGAACACTGAAGCTTTCTTT.

This clone has a single count. The chain employs TRBV2 and TRBJ1-2; a possible D gene is TRBD1 (5 bases). Germline assignment: CDR1 SNHLY and CDR2 FYNNEI. V shed 7 bases and J shed 1 base, with 22 bases lying between them. The CDR3 spans 17 residues. CDR3 sequence reads: CASITSRRDSFNYGYTF. The CDR3 nucleotides read TGTGCCAGCATAACATCTCGGCGGGACTCATTTAACTATGGCTACACCTTC.